This T cell receptor beta chain was captured in a study of blood T cell repertoires in COVID-19. Study-level background: The analysed material was cDNA or gDNA that came from T cells, B-cell-depleted T cells, or PBMCs.

This clone has a single count. The germline V gene encodes CDR1 DFQATT and CDR2 SNEGSKA (reference sequence). Trimming took 3 bases from V and 3 from J, leaving 9 bases between them. This CDR3 is built from 13 residues. Per the original methods: Cell counts per sample came from amplifying reference gene primers. Profiled with immunoSEQ multiplex PCR; TCRdb holds only in-frame clones, not every one. D and trimming were read from the DNA, whereas the V and J calls and clone size are those reported in that table. The sample includes around 450,000 clones, roughly nine tenths seen only once; the top ten take about 2%.

Sequencing was carried out using PBMCs or T cells enriched from blood (not recorded which). This clonotype originated in a woman aged 18-29 years with acute COVID-19. The chain is built from TRBV20-1 and TRBJ2-1; TRBD2 is a possible D gene (6 bases). In DNA form, the CDR3 reads TGCAGTGCTAGTGGAGGGAGCTACAATGAGCAGTTCTTC. Its protein is CSASGGSYNEQFF.